A selection of T cell receptor beta chains follows, all from one sample in a study of PD-L1 blockade in urothelial cancer. The data were produced by immunoSEQ multiplex PCR, yet TCRdb's version contains in-frame clones alone and is incomplete. The repertoire includes 45,000 to 60,000 clones, nearly 90% of them detected once, and 7.5% to 8.5% sits in the top ten. This material consisted of PBMCs, taken around atezolizumab (anti-PD-L1) treatment. These receptors were collected from a man in his sixties with urothelial cancer. CDR3s include the opening cysteine and the closing phenylalanine or tryptophan. A D gene is named only where the DNA matches it firmly. Size is omitted from some rows. Given values are once, few, many or a class for expanded clones.

clone_size	d_call	j_call	v_call	cdr3_nt	cdr3_aa
NA	TRBD1	TRBJ2-7	TRBV5-1	TGCGCCAGCAGTTCGGGACAGGGTGTAGGGGAGCAGTACTTC	CASSSGQGVGEQYF
few	NA	TRBJ1-2	TRBV29-1	TGCAGCGCCCTAAACCCTTATGGCTACACCTTC	CSALNPYGYTF
NA	NA	TRBJ2-7	TRBV7-2	TGTGCCAGCAGCTTAGGGCACTCGGGACTCGCCTACGAGCAGTACTTC	CASSLGHSGLAYEQYF
NA	NA	TRBJ2-7	TRBV6-1	TGTGCCAGCAAAATGGGCAGGATCTACGAGCAGTACTTC	CASKMGRIYEQYF
NA	TRBD1	TRBJ2-3	TRBV5-1	TGCGCCAGCAGCCAAGGGACAGTCACAGATACGCAGTATTTT	CASSQGTVTDTQYF
NA	NA	TRBJ2-2	TRBV6-4	TGTGCCAGCAGTCCGTCCTTCGGGGAGCTGTTTTTT	CASSPSFGELFF
once	NA	TRBJ1-3	TRBV21-1	TGTGCCAGCATCCACACAGCTTACTCTGGAAACACCATATATTTT	CASIHTAYSGNTIYF
NA	NA	TRBJ2-3	TRBV7-8	TGTGCCAGCAGCTTAGCGCTAAGCACAGATACGCAGTATTTT	CASSLALSTDTQYF
once	TRBD1	TRBJ1-2	TRBV14	TGTGCCAGCAGCCAAGGCGCCTTGGGGACAGGGGTTTATGGCTACACCTTC	CASSQGALGTGVYGYTF
NA	TRBD1	TRBJ2-3	TRBV9	TGTGCCAGCAGCCCGCGGACAGGGGGAGACACAGATACGCAGTATTTT	CASSPRTGGDTDTQYF
NA	TRBD2	TRBJ2-1	TRBV7-9	TGTGCCAGCAGCTTAGTAGCGGGGGGGCACAATGAGCAGTTCTTC	CASSLVAGGHNEQFF
NA	TRBD2	TRBJ2-1	TRBV5-4	TGTGCCAGCAGCTTGGCGGGGGGGACTTACAATGAGCAGTTCTTC	CASSLAGGTYNEQFF
NA	TRBD1	TRBJ1-1	TRBV18	TGTGCCAGCTCACCGGGTCAGGGGGTAAACACTGAAGCTTTCTTT	CASSPGQGVNTEAFF
NA	TRBD1	TRBJ1-3	TRBV5-4	TGTGCCAGCAGCTTGGCCGCAGGGGGAAGAGGAAACACCATATATTTT	CASSLAAGGRGNTIYF
few	TRBD1	TRBJ2-1	TRBV4-3	TGCGCCAGCAGCCATGATACAGGGGGCTCCTACAATGAGCAGTTCTTC	CASSHDTGGSYNEQFF
once	NA	TRBJ2-3	TRBV20-1	TGCAGTGCTTCCCGGGCAGATACGCAGTATTTT	CSASRADTQYF
NA	NA	TRBJ2-5	TRBV10-1	TGCGCCAGCAGTCTAGCTGGCCGCCAAGAGACCCAGTACTTC	CASSLAGRQETQYF
NA	NA	TRBJ1-4	TRBV10-1	TGCGCCAGCAGTGAGGCGAGGGAATCGCCAAAACTGTTTTTT	CASSEARESPKLFF
NA	NA	TRBJ2-5	TRBV2	TGTGCCAGCATTGGGCGGGACCCTCGGTGGGAGACCCAGTACTTC	CASIGRDPRWETQYF
NA	TRBD2	TRBJ2-1	TRBV4-1	TGCGCCAGCAGCCAAGGACCGGGACTAGCGGGGAGATACAATGAGCAGTTCTTC	CASSQGPGLAGRYNEQFF
NA	NA	TRBJ2-2	TRBV4-3	TGCGCCAGCAGCCAAGAGAGTTTTTACAGGGAGAACACCGGGGAGCTGTTTTTT	CASSQESFYRENTGELFF
NA	NA	TRBJ1-4	TRBV9	TGTGCCAGCAGCTCACGGGGTGCAACTAATGAAAAACTGTTTTTT	CASSSRGATNEKLFF
NA	NA	TRBJ2-5	TRBV7-3	TGTGCCAGCAGCTTAAGCGGAAACCAAGAGACCCAGTACTTC	CASSLSGNQETQYF
NA	NA	TRBJ1-1	TRBV6-6	TGTGCCAGCAGTTACCAGGGGAGGGGGAACACTGAAGCTTTCTTT	CASSYQGRGNTEAFF
NA	NA	TRBJ2-7	TRBV27	TGTGCCAGCAGTTTATACAGGGATTCCTACGAGCAGTACTTC	CASSLYRDSYEQYF
NA	NA	TRBJ2-1	TRBV11-2	TGTGCCAGCAGCGCCCCGGCGGCCTATGAGCAGTTCTTC	CASSAPAAYEQFF
NA	TRBD1	TRBJ1-6	TRBV5-1	TGCGCCAGCAGCAAAGCGTCACCACAGGGGAGCCCGTATAATTCACCCCTCCACTTT	CASSKASPQGSPYNSPLHF
once	TRBD1	TRBJ2-3	TRBV5-8	TGTGCCAGCAGCCGAGGACAGGGAGGAGATACGCAGTATTTT	CASSRGQGGDTQYF
NA	NA	TRBJ2-7	TRBV19	TGTGCCAGTAGTATGGGGACAACCTACGAGCAGTACTTC	CASSMGTTYEQYF
NA	TRBD1	TRBJ1-2	TRBV11-3	TGTGCCAGCAGCTTAGGACAGGGTTACGGCTACACCTTC	CASSLGQGYGYTF
NA	NA	TRBJ1-5	TRBV28	TGTGCCAGCAGTAGGACAGTGGGTCAGCCCCAGCATTTT	CASSRTVGQPQHF
NA	TRBD2	TRBJ2-1	TRBV10-1	TGCGCCAGCAGCTTAGCGGGGGCCGATTTACCGGACTTCTTC	CASSLAGADLPDFF
NA	NA	TRBJ2-7	TRBV28	TGTGCCAGCAGTTCGGGGAGCTCCTACGAGCAGTACTTC	CASSSGSSYEQYF
NA	NA	TRBJ2-3	TRBV30	TGTGCCTGGATGCCGGCAGGTACGCAGTATTTT	CAWMPAGTQYF
once	TRBD2	TRBJ2-7	TRBV4-1	TGCGCCAGCAGCCAAGAGCTAGCGGGGCTTCCCTACGAGCAGTACTTC	CASSQELAGLPYEQYF
once	TRBD2	TRBJ2-5	TRBV5-1	TGCGCCAGCAGCCCACTAGCGGGGGGTCAAGAGACCCAGTACTTC	CASSPLAGGQETQYF
NA	NA	TRBJ1-5	TRBV7-2	TGTGCCAGCAGCTTCGGAGGAAATCAGCCCCAGCATTTT	CASSFGGNQPQHF
once	TRBD1	TRBJ1-1	TRBV6-1	TGTGCCAGCAGTGCCCGACAGGGGGCGAGCACTGAAGCTTTCTTT	CASSARQGASTEAFF
NA	NA	TRBJ2-5	TRBV21-1	TGTGCCAGCAGCAAAGACGAGGGGGGGCAGGAGACCCAGTACTTC	CASSKDEGGQETQYF
NA	NA	TRBJ1-3	TRBV11-2	TGTGCCAGCAGCTTTACGGACTCTGGCGGAAACACCATATATTTT	CASSFTDSGGNTIYF
NA	NA	TRBJ1-1	TRBV15	TGTGCCACCAGCAGAGACACCACAGGGAGTACTGAAGCTTTCTTT	CATSRDTTGSTEAFF
NA	NA	TRBJ2-5	TRBV28	TGTGCCAGCAGTTTTCGCGGCAGGGGGGCAGGAGAGACCCAGTACTTC	CASSFRGRGAGETQYF
once	NA	TRBJ1-4	TRBV6-5	TGTGCCAGCGGGCCGAAACAGTCCAGGAATGAAAAACTGTTTTTT	CASGPKQSRNEKLFF
NA	TRBD2	TRBJ2-3	TRBV7-3	TGTGCCAGCAGCTTACGGGTCGGGCGGGGGGGCACAGATACGCAGTATTTT	CASSLRVGRGGTDTQYF
few	NA	TRBJ1-5	TRBV28	TGTGCCAGCACCACAGGGTTGAGCAATCAGCCCCAGCATTTT	CASTTGLSNQPQHF
few	NA	TRBJ1-6	TRBV5-6	TGTGCCAGCAGCTTGCGCGGGGCCGGGGATTCACCCCTCCACTTT	CASSLRGAGDSPLHF
NA	TRBD2	TRBJ2-1	TRBV2	TGTGCCAGCAGTGAAGGGGGGAGGGTTAATGAGCAGTTCTTC	CASSEGGRVNEQFF
once	NA	TRBJ1-2	TRBV11-2	TGTGCCAGCAGCTTAGTAGGGAGCGGCTACACCTTC	CASSLVGSGYTF
once	NA	TRBJ1-6	TRBV30	TGTGCCTGGAGTCTTAATAATTCACCCCTCCACTTT	CAWSLNNSPLHF
NA	TRBD2	TRBJ2-7	TRBV5-5	TGTGCCAGCAGCTTCGCCCGGGGGGGGGACTACGAGCAGTACTTC	CASSFARGGDYEQYF
NA	TRBD1	TRBJ2-3	TRBV11-2	TGTGCCAGCAGCTTAGGCCCCGGGACAGGGGCGTATACGCAGTATTTT	CASSLGPGTGAYTQYF
NA	TRBD2	TRBJ2-5	TRBV6-5	TGTGCCAGCCTAGCGGGGGGGAGTGAGACCCAGTACTTC	CASLAGGSETQYF
NA	TRBD1	TRBJ2-3	TRBV28	TGTGCCAGCAGTTTGCAGGGGGCCTCAGATACGCAGTATTTT	CASSLQGASDTQYF
once	NA	TRBJ2-3	TRBV5-1	TGCGCCAGCAGCTTGGCTAACTTACAGGCCGATACGCAGTATTTT	CASSLANLQADTQYF
NA	TRBD1	TRBJ2-1	TRBV7-3	TGTGCCAGCAGCTTAAGGACAGGGGATAAATATGAGCAGTTCTTC	CASSLRTGDKYEQFF
NA	NA	TRBJ1-5	TRBV6-5	TGTGCCAGCAGTGCCCAGGGTGGGGTTCAGCCCCAGCATTTT	CASSAQGGVQPQHF
NA	NA	TRBJ2-2	TRBV11-2	TGTGCCAGCAGCTTAGAGGCAGACACCGGGGAGCTGTTTTTT	CASSLEADTGELFF